These 6 T cell receptor beta chains came from one sample sequenced in a study of T cell repertoires in cytomegalovirus infection. A single record per CDR3 protein comes from TCRdb applying MiXCR to the reads. The profile shows over 250,000 distinct CDR3 sequences, over 20% of them singletons. Sequencing input: PBMCs. The receptors derive from a human donor in good health (CMV status not recorded). Some clones in this sample may be carry-over from other donors' samples.

This clonotype was recorded at least ten times. The J gene is TRBJ2-1, the V gene TRBV7-2; a weak D match, TRBD2 (6 bases). CDR1 is SGHTA, CDR2 FQGNSA, per germline. Trimming took off 5 bases at V and 11 bases at J, with 10 bases between the two ends. The CDR3 length is 11 residues. CDR3 sequence (DNA): TGTGCCAGCAGCGTGGGACTGCAGCAGTTCTTC. Amino acid sequence: CASSVGLQQFF.

This clonotype occurred a few times. The V call is TRBV2, the J call TRBJ2-1, with D hard to call. Germline V gene sequence: CDR1 SNHLY, CDR2 FYNNEI. Trimming took off 4 bases at V and 4 bases at J, with 8 bases between the two ends. The CDR3 sequence is 13 residues long. The CDR3 bases are TGTGCCAGCAGTGTATATGTGTACAATGAGCAGTTCTTC. As protein: CASSVYVYNEQFF.

V gene TRBV6-6 combines with J gene TRBJ2-5, with unresolved D. Trimming pared 2 bases from V and 5 bases from J, leaving 15 bases between. In germline, CDR1 is MNHNY, CDR2 SVGAGI (reference sequence). The CDR3 consists of 15 residues. The CDR3 nucleotides read TGTGCCAGCAGTTACCTGCCCCGCCCGGCGGAGACCCAGTACTTC. Amino acid sequence: CASSYLPRPAETQYF.

The rearrangement uses TRBV28 and TRBJ1-1; 10 bases match TRBD1. The length of the CDR3 is 12 residues. Germline V gene data show CDR1 as MDHEN and CDR2 as SYDVKM. V shed 11 bases, J shed 4 bases, and the junction held 4 bases outside the gene matches. The CDR3 reads CAGQGGLTEAFF. The CDR3 DNA follows: TGTGCCGGACAGGGGGGACTCACTGAAGCTTTCTTT.

The J gene is TRBJ1-6, the V gene TRBV2; 8 bases line up with TRBD1. The J segment lost 5 bases and the V segment lost 4 bases, leaving 4 bases of the junction unmatched. Germline assignment: CDR1 SNHLY and CDR2 FYNNEI. The CDR3 runs to 15 residues. The CDR3 DNA follows: TGTGCCAGCAGTGTTCAGGGGGCAAATAATTCACCCCTCCACTTT. This encodes CASSVQGANNSPLHF.

This clonotype was seen at least ten times. This chain links TRBV7-2 with TRBJ1-4; TRBD1 agrees at 7 bases. With 5 bases clipped from V and 7 bases from J, the junction kept 7 bases outside the gene matches. The CDR3 is 14 amino acids. Germline-derived CDR1 and CDR2 are SGHTA and FQGNSA. The CDR3: CASSTGQFPEKLFF. The DNA of the CDR3 is TGTGCCAGCAGCACGGGACAGTTTCCTGAAAAACTGTTTTTT. Together with reference TRBV7-2 and TRBJ1-4, the CDR3 gives the full variable domain: GAGVSQSPSNKVTEKGKDVELRCDPISGHTALYWYRQSLGQGLEFLIYFQGNSAPDKSGLPSDRFSAERTGGSVSTLTIQRTQQEDSAVYLCASSTGQFPEKLFFGSGTQLSVL.